This record covers a single T cell receptor (beta chain). Its target is unknown. Exclusion of a patient followed from autoimmune disease history or systemic immunosuppression. CDR1 is MNHEY, CDR2 SMNVEV, per germline (reference sequence). Trimming left V 4 bases short and J 0 bases short, with 4 bases between. The CDR3 consists of 12 residues. The source of the sample is a study of OX40 agonist ivuxolimab in advanced cancers. Study-wide background: Patients undergoing dose escalation presented with hepatocellular carcinoma, melanoma, renal cell or head and neck cancer.

Study-wide results and caveats: CD8+ T cells were the subset that, on average, had more expanded clones than CD4+. Low normalized T-cell clonal expansion was additionally recorded for some nonresponders.

Assay used: immunoSEQ multiplex PCR; TCRdb lists only in-frame clones, some missing. The table records tens of thousands of clones, 85% to 90% of them present only once. The receptor was derived from an adult with an advanced solid tumor such as melanoma, head and neck, liver or kidney cancer. The sequencing used CD4+ or CD8+ T cells sorted from blood, collected in a trial of the OX40 agonist ivuxolimab. J is TRBJ2-7 and V is TRBV27; D is undetermined. CDR3 sequence reads: CASSSTSYEQYF. The CDR3, as DNA: TGTGCCAGCAGTTCCACCTCCTACGAGCAGTACTTC.